These 7 T cell receptor beta chains came from one sample sequenced in a study of CD8 T cells in ankylosing spondylitis. MiXCR, run by TCRdb on the 5' RACE reads, gives a single entry per CDR3 protein. The sample carries some 300,000 distinct CDR3 sequences, under 25% recorded once. Sequencing input: blood, either unsorted or a sorted T cell fraction (not recorded which). The origin of the receptors is a female donor with ankylosing spondylitis or in good health (not recorded which).

This clonotype was counted only a few times. The CDR3 DNA follows: TGTGCCTCACGACAGAACGGGGAGCTGTTTTTT. Translating gives CASRQNGELFF. V is TRBV30 and J is TRBJ2-2; D is perhaps TRBD1 (5 bases). CDR3 length: 11 residues. The V end lost 7 bases, the J end lost 7 bases, and 10 bases lay between the germline ends. Germline V gives CDR1 GTSNPN, CDR2 SVGIG (reference sequence).

V usage is TRBV5-6 and J usage is TRBJ2-1, with 9 bases aligning to TRBD2. CDR1 is SGHDT, CDR2 YYEEEE, per germline. The CDR3 runs 15 residues. Trimming cost V 3 bases and J 8 bases; bases outside gene matches: 9. The CDR3 DNA follows: TGTGCCAGCAGCTCCGCTAGCGGGGTGGCCCATGAGCAGTTCTTC. It codes for CASSSASGVAHEQFF.

This clonotype was recorded many times. V and J are TRBV20-1 and TRBJ2-5; D gene uncertain. Germline CDR1 and CDR2: DFQATT and SNEGSKA (reference sequence). The CDR3 loop spans 11 amino acids. The V gene lost 5 bases and the J gene lost 0 bases, with 4 bases spanning the gap. CDR3 in amino acids: CSAQYQETQYF. The DNA for the CDR3 is TGCAGTGCTCAGTACCAAGAGACCCAGTACTTC.

This chain links TRBV10-3 with TRBJ2-1; 8 bases match TRBD2. J was trimmed by 4 bases and V by 2 bases; bases with no gene match: 4. CDR1 ENHRY and CDR2 SYGVKD come from the germline V gene. This CDR3 is built from 15 residues. The CDR3 DNA follows: TGTGCCATCAGTGAGGGGACTAGGAGATACAATGAGCAGTTCTTC. It yields the protein CAISEGTRRYNEQFF.

V and J are TRBV15 and TRBJ2-7; possibly TRBD1 for D (6 bases). The CDR3 loop spans 14 amino acids. V was shortened by 5 bases and J by 4 bases, with 15 bases between the two germline ends. Germline-derived CDR1 and CDR2 are LNHNV and YYDKDF (reference sequence). The CDR3, as DNA: TGTGCCACCAGCCGAGGGGGAAATCAATACGAGCAGTACTTC. Translated, it gives CATSRGGNQYEQYF.

The chain recombines TRBV4-2 with TRBJ2-7, with 8 bases lining up with TRBD2. The J segment lost 6 bases and the V segment lost 0 bases, leaving 10 bases of the junction unmatched. The CDR3 extends over 16 amino acids. Germline CDR1 LGHNA, CDR2 YNFKEQ. This CDR3 reads CASSQEIAGRLGEQYF. The CDR3, as DNA: TGTGCCAGCAGCCAAGAAATAGCGGGAAGGTTGGGCGAGCAGTACTTC.

The chain joins TRBV2 to TRBJ2-7; D is perhaps TRBD1 (5 bases). The germline CDR1 and CDR2 sequences are SNHLY and FYNNEI. The CDR3 extends over 16 amino acids. Trimming removed 2 bases from V and 5 bases from J, with 19 bases in between. The chain's CDR3 is CASSEQGQRLSDEQYF. The DNA of the CDR3 is TGTGCCAGCAGTGAACAGGGCCAGAGGTTAAGCGACGAGCAGTACTTC.